This T cell receptor beta chain comes out of a study of T cell repertoires in cytomegalovirus infection. Study in general: Both recently identified HLA-C-restricted and well-studied HLA-B-restricted CMV epitopes were used in the study. Public TCR beta signatures marked donors with CMV infection and the matching HLA. Points from the study as a whole: HLA-C-restricted CMV clonotypes gave the most frequent clonotype in two of eight donors.

This clonotype was counted between two and nine times. Its matching antigen is unknown. The V end lost 5 bases, the J end lost 4 bases, and 6 bases lay between the germline ends. Germline CDR1 and CDR2: SEHNR and FQNEAQ (reference sequence). The CDR3 consists of 12 residues. TCRdb re-called the reads through MiXCR, storing one row per CDR3 protein. The sample yields some 110,000 distinct CDR3 sequences, 32% seen once. The TCR comes from a human donor in good health (CMV status not recorded). Some clones in this sample may be carry-over from other donors' samples. The sample here was CD8+ T cells from cultured PBMCs, taken from culture after CMV antigen stimulation. This chain links TRBV7-9 with TRBJ1-5; D remains unclear. The CDR3, as DNA: TGTGCCAGCAGCGACCTAAATCAGCCCCAGCATTTT. Its protein is CASSDLNQPQHF.